What follows are 23 T cell receptor beta chains derived from one specimen sequenced in a study of lymphopenia after photon versus proton radiotherapy. Clones were read by immunoSEQ multiplex PCR, and TCRdb kept only the in-frame ones, dropping some. The data show 50,000 to 75,000 clones, with around 87% seen just once and around 2.1% held by the top ten. Source: peripheral blood, taken from a patient treated with photon-based radiotherapy. The receptors originated from a man in his forties or fifties with gastric cancer.

This chain links TRBV5-1 with TRBJ1-6; D gene unclear. Germline V gene lookup returns CDR1 SGHRS and CDR2 YFSETQ. The length of the CDR3 is 13 residues. The germline V and J ends were trimmed by 4 bases and 4 bases, with 6 bases remaining between them. This chain's CDR3 is CASSPGYNSPLHF. CDR3 DNA sequence: TGCGCCAGCAGCCCCGGGTATAATTCACCCCTCCACTTT.

This clone was seen a few times. The rearrangement joins TRBV30 to TRBJ1-1; D remains ambiguous. CDR3 length: 16 amino acids. Trimming removed 0 bases at V and 4 bases at J, with 18 bases between. Germline V gives CDR1 GTSNPN, CDR2 SVGIG (reference sequence). The CDR3 region is CAWSVKMDSWGTEAFF. The CDR3 nucleotides read TGTGCCTGGAGTGTAAAAATGGATTCCTGGGGCACTGAAGCTTTCTTT.

A single count supports this clone. The chain joins TRBV7-2 to TRBJ2-6; TRBD2 is a possible D gene (6 bases). V lost 2 bases and J 3 bases, leaving 11 bases between the germline ends. Germline loops: CDR1 SGHTA, CDR2 FQGNSA. The CDR3 sequence is 16 residues long. CDR3 sequence reads: CASSLYRGGGANVLTF. CDR3 nucleotides: TGTGCCAGCAGCTTATATCGGGGAGGTGGGGCCAACGTCCTGACTTTC.

V and J are TRBV5-1 and TRBJ1-4; 9 bases fit TRBD1. With 4 bases clipped from V and 7 bases from J, the junction kept 5 bases outside the gene matches. The CDR3 spans 14 residues. CDR1 and CDR2 (germline): SGHRS, YFSETQ. CDR3 bases: TGCGCCAGCAGCCCCGGGACAGGGAGTGAAAAACTGTTTTTT. Translating gives CASSPGTGSEKLFF. The full variable domain, its missing parts supplied by reference TRBV5-1 and TRBJ1-4, is KAGVTQTPRYLIKTRGQQVTLSCSPISGHRSVSWYQQTPGQGLQFLFEYFSETQRNKGNFPGRFSGRQFSNSRSEMNVSTLELGDSALYLCASSPGTGSEKLFFGSGTQLSVL.

The chain links TRBV7-9 to TRBJ2-3; D is possibly TRBD1 (6 bases). There are 13 residues in the CDR3. CDR1 is SEHNR and CDR2 is FQNEAQ in the germline V gene (reference sequence). V lost 6 bases and J 6 bases, leaving 13 bases between the germline ends. CDR3 amino acids: CASRSDSVDTQYF. CDR3 sequence (DNA): TGTGCCAGCAGATCGGACAGTGTGGATACGCAGTATTTT.

The CDR3 region has the DNA TGTGCCAGTAGTACATTCCGGGACACTTCCTTACAAGAGTTCTTC. This codes for CASSTFRDTSLQEFF. The rearrangement links TRBV19 to TRBJ2-1; possible D gene TRBD1, 6 bases. Trimming removed 4 bases at V and 14 bases at J, with 24 bases between. The CDR3 has 15 amino acids. Germline V gene data show CDR1 as LNHDA and CDR2 as SQIVND (reference sequence). The variable domain in full, with the rest retrieved from reference TRBV19 and TRBJ2-1, is DGGITQSPKYLFRKEGQNVTLSCEQNLNHDAMYWYRQDPGQGLRLIYYSQIVNDFQKGDIAEGYSVSREKKESFPLTVTSAQKNPTAFYLCASSTFRDTSLQEFFGPGTRLTVL.

The chain is built from TRBV7-6 and TRBJ1-1; 7 bases map to TRBD1. The CDR3 consists of 14 residues. The V and J ends lost 7 bases and 4 bases, in that order; junction bases with no gene match: 9. The germline CDR1 and CDR2 sequences are SGHVS and FNYEAQ. The CDR3 DNA is TGTGCCAGCACCCAACAGGGGCAAGGCACTGAAGCTTTCTTT. Translation gives CASTQQGQGTEAFF.

This clone was picked up one time. The rearrangement uses TRBV30 and TRBJ2-7, with TRBD1 matching 8 bases. The V gene's germline CDR1 is GTSNPN and CDR2 SVGIG (reference sequence). The ends lost 1 base at V and 11 bases at J; junction bases unmatched: 7. CDR3 size: 12 residues. CDR3 nucleotide sequence: TGTGCCTGGAGTGAGGACAGGGTCGTCAAGTACTTC. It codes for CAWSEDRVVKYF. Full variable domain (rest looked up from reference TRBV30 and TRBJ2-7): SQTIHQWPATLVQPVGSPLSLECTVEGTSNPNLYWYRQAAGRGLQLLFYSVGIGQISSEVPQNLSASRPQDRQFILSSKKLLLSDSGFYLCAWSEDRVVKYFGPGTRLTVT.

The CDR3 sequence: CASSLGRALTEAFF. In DNA form, the CDR3 reads TGTGCCAGCAGCTTGGGCAGGGCCCTGACTGAAGCTTTCTTT. The chain has TRBV7-9 and TRBJ1-1; a possible D gene is TRBD1 (5 bases). Germline V gene sequence: CDR1 SEHNR, CDR2 FQNEAQ (reference sequence). With 3 bases removed from V and 5 bases from J, the gap between germline ends came to 13 bases. The CDR3 covers 14 residues.

V and J are TRBV9 and TRBJ2-2; no definite D call. This CDR3 is 15 amino acids long. V shed 0 bases and J shed 7 bases, with 13 bases lying between them. Germline V CDR1 and CDR2: SGDLS, YYNGEE. The CDR3 protein is CASSVAGTSSGELFF. CDR3 coding DNA: TGTGCCAGCAGCGTAGCGGGCACCTCGAGCGGGGAGCTGTTTTTT.

The chain recombines TRBV10-3 with TRBJ2-6; D call uncertain. The V end was cut by 7 bases, the J end by 2 bases, with 6 bases between. The CDR3 is made up of 13 amino acids. The germline CDR1 and CDR2 sequences are ENHRY and SYGVKD. The CDR3 sequence: CAITVTGANVLTF. CDR3 DNA: TGTGCCATCACAGTCACTGGGGCCAACGTCCTGACTTTC.

This rearrangement joins TRBV11-1 to TRBJ1-2; D perhaps matches TRBD1 (6 bases). V lost 5 bases and J 4 bases, leaving 14 bases between the germline ends. The CDR3 totals 14 residues. Germline values: CDR1 SGHAT, CDR2 FQDESV (reference sequence). CDR3 region: CASSPGGAVYGYTF. As DNA, the CDR3 is TGTGCCAGCAGCCCCGGGGGCGCGGTCTATGGCTACACCTTC.

V is TRBV14 and J is TRBJ2-2, with 7 nucleotides matching TRBD1. This CDR3 has 17 amino acids. Germline CDR1 is SGHDN and CDR2 is FVKESK. V lost 0 bases to trimming and J lost 1 base; unmatched junction nucleotides: 5. This CDR3 reads CASSQDRGQWNTGELFF. DNA of the CDR3: TGTGCCAGCAGCCAAGATCGGGGACAGTGGAACACCGGGGAGCTGTTTTTT.

V is TRBV18 and J is TRBJ2-7; D possibly corresponds to TRBD2 (6 bases). CDR3 length: 16 amino acids. Trimming cost V 0 bases and J 2 bases, with 14 bases left between them. Germline assignment: CDR1 KGHSH and CDR2 LQKENI. CDR3 sequence reads: CASSPPSQGGAYEQYF. The CDR3 DNA is TGTGCCAGCTCACCACCCTCCCAGGGAGGCGCCTACGAGCAGTACTTC.

V gene TRBV5-1 combines with J gene TRBJ1-6, with D unclear. Trimming took off 1 base at V and 8 bases at J, with 7 bases between the two ends. Germline V gene sequence: CDR1 SGHRS, CDR2 YFSETQ. This CDR3 is built from 13 residues. In DNA form, the CDR3 reads TGCGCCAGCAGCTTGAGGGTTGATTCACCCCTCCACTTT. Translating it yields CASSLRVDSPLHF.

This chain connects TRBV6-6 to TRBJ1-1, with 9 positions matching TRBD1. V lost 6 bases, J lost 4 bases, and 6 bases stayed unmatched. The germline V gene has CDR1 MNHNY and CDR2 SVGAGI (reference sequence). This CDR3 comprises 14 residues. The CDR3 protein is CASRDRGASTEAFF. DNA for the CDR3: TGTGCCAGCAGAGACAGGGGGGCGAGCACTGAAGCTTTCTTT.

This clone has just one count. The rearrangement links TRBV5-5 to TRBJ2-7; TRBD1 might be the D (5 bases). This CDR3 comprises 13 residues. Germline-derived CDR1 and CDR2 are SGHKS and YYEKEE (reference sequence). Trimming stripped 4 bases from V and 3 bases from J, with 11 bases between. CDR3 coding DNA: TGTGCCAGCAGCAGGGCCAGGGTCTACGAGCAGTACTTC. Protein product: CASSRARVYEQYF.

The rearrangement joins TRBV7-3 to TRBJ1-5; D is unresolved. This CDR3 comprises 15 residues. Per germline, CDR1 SGHTA and CDR2 FQGTGA. V lost 5 bases and J 8 bases, leaving 19 bases between the germline ends. The CDR3: CASSPPTLRHEPQHF. The CDR3 DNA is TGTGCCAGCAGCCCCCCGACATTGCGTCATGAGCCCCAGCATTTT.

This sequence joins TRBV18 and TRBJ1-2; 8 nucleotides line up with TRBD1. CDR3 length equals 14 residues. Germline V gene sequence: CDR1 KGHSH, CDR2 LQKENI. The V segment lost 3 bases and the J segment 2 bases; nucleotides outside the gene matches: 2. CDR3 DNA sequence: TGTGCCAGCTCACCTCAGGGGGCCAACTATGGCTACACCTTC. Encoded protein: CASSPQGANYGYTF.

This rearrangement joins TRBV15 to TRBJ2-3, with 7 bases aligning to TRBD2. This CDR3 is built from 15 residues. The J segment lost 1 base and the V segment lost 0 bases, leaving 1 base of the junction unmatched. From germline, CDR1 is LNHNV and CDR2 YYDKDF (reference sequence). CDR3 sequence reads: CATSRDAGGTDTQYF. The DNA for the CDR3 is TGTGCCACCAGCAGAGATGCGGGGGGCACAGATACGCAGTATTTT.

The gene calls are TRBV6-1 and TRBJ1-6, with D uncertain. Germline V gene lookup returns CDR1 MNHNS and CDR2 SASEGT. The CDR3 spans 15 residues. Trimming took off 4 bases at V and 13 bases at J, with 20 bases between the two ends. The CDR3 here is CASSAQDLGLNPLHF. CDR3 coding DNA: TGTGCCAGCAGTGCCCAGGATCTCGGCTTGAATCCCCTCCACTTT.

The chain couples TRBV10-3 to TRBJ2-1; tentative D call: TRBD2 (7 bases). V dropped 8 bases and J dropped 7 bases, with 18 bases sitting between them. The CDR3 loop spans 14 amino acids. The V gene's germline CDR1 is ENHRY and CDR2 SYGVKD. The CDR3 DNA sequence: TGTGCCATCGCGTCCCGGGGGGCCCGGAATGAGCAGTTCTTC. This encodes CAIASRGARNEQFF.

V usage is TRBV18 and J usage is TRBJ1-1, with a possible D match to TRBD1 (5 bases). With 3 bases removed from V and 4 bases from J, the gap between germline ends came to 9 bases. The CDR3 has 13 residues. CDR1 is KGHSH and CDR2 is LQKENI in the germline V gene. The CDR3 protein is CASSPRGGTEAFF. CDR3 in DNA: TGTGCCAGCTCACCGAGGGGAGGCACTGAAGCTTTCTTT.